This TCR beta chain is from a study of a mutant IDH1 vaccine in newly diagnosed glioma. Study in general: Once 4-6 weeks had passed after radiotherapy alone, vaccination started, or it started with temozolomide cycles. Patients had received radiotherapy, temozolomide, or both previously, most receiving both. Overall study findings and caveats: It was 80% to 95% of patients that developed vaccine-induced immune responses.

Per germline, CDR1 SEHNR and CDR2 FQNEAQ (reference sequence). CDR3 length: 15 residues. V was cut by 2 bases and J by 3 bases, with 14 bases left in between. Time point reported: week 11, during vaccination. Doses comprised 300 ug of mutant IDH1 20-mer peptide each, plus topical imiquimod. New WHO grade 3 or 4 astrocytomas that were IDH1-mutant and ATRX-lost occurred in the donors. Concerning this clone: Antigen: not known.

Only in-frame clones appear in the TCRdb table, and some are missing; sequencing was by immunoSEQ multiplex PCR. The data show around 25,000 clones, less than 85% seen once. The V gene is TRBV7-9, the J gene TRBJ2-7; D is ambiguous. The receptor's source is a man aged 18 to 30 with glioma. Some clones in this sample may be carry-over from other donors' samples. The source material was peripheral blood mononuclear cells (PBMCs), sampled from a glioma patient whose treatment included an IDH1 peptide vaccine. In DNA form, the CDR3 reads TGTGCCAGCAGCTTAAAGGGCCTGACTCTCTACGAGCAGTACTTC. Protein product: CASSLKGLTLYEQYF.